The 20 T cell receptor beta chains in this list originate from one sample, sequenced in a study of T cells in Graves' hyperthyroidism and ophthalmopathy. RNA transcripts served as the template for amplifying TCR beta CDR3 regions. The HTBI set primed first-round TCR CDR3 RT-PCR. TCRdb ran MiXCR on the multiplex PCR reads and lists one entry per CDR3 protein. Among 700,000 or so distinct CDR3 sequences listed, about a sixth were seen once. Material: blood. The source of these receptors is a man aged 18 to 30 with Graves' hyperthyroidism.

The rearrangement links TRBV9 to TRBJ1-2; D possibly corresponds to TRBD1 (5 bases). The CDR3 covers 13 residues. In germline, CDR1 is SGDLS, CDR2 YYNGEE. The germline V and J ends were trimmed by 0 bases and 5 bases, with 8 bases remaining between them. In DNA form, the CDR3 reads TGTGCCAGCAGCGTAGGGGGGGGGTATGGCTACACCTTC. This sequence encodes CASSVGGGYGYTF.

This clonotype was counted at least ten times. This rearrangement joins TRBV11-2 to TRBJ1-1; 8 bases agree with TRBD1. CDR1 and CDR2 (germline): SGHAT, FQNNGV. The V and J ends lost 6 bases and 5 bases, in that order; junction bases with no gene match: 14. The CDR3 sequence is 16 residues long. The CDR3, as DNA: TGTGCCAGCAGACCACCCACCGGGACAGGTCAGACTGAAGCTTTCTTT. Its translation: CASRPPTGTGQTEAFF.

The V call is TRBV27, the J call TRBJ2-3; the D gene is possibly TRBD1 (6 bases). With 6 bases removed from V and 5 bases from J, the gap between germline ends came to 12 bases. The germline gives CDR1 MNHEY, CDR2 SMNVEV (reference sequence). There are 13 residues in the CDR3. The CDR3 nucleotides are TGTGCCAGCAGCCTAACCAGGGGAGATACGCAGTATTTT. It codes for CASSLTRGDTQYF.

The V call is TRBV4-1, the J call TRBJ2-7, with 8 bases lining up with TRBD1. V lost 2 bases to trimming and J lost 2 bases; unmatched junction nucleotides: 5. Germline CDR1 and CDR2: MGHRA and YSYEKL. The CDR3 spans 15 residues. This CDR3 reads CASSQPDRATYEQYF. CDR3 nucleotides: TGCGCCAGCAGCCAACCGGACAGGGCAACCTACGAGCAGTACTTC.

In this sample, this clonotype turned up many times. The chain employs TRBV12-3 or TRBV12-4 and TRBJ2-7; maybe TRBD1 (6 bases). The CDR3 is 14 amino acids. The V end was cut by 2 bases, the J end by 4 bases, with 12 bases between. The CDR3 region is CASSLSGGLYEQYF. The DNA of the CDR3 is TGTGCCAGCAGTTTATCTGGGGGCTTGTACGAGCAGTACTTC.

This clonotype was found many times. The CDR3 spells CASSLGPYTPDYGYTF. CDR3 bases: TGTGCCAGCAGCTTGGGGCCCTACACCCCGGACTATGGCTACACCTTC. The V gene is TRBV7-2, the J gene TRBJ1-2; D perhaps matches TRBD1 (5 bases). Trimming cost V 3 bases and J 3 bases, with 17 bases left between them. Germline V CDR1 and CDR2: SGHTA, FQGNSA. The CDR3 runs 16 residues.

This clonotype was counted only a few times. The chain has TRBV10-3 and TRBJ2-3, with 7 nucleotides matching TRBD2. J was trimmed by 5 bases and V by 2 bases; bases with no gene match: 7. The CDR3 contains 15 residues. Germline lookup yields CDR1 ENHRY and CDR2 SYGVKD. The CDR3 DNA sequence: TGTGCCATCAGTGAGGGAGCGGGAATGAAAGATACGCAGTATTTT. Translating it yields CAISEGAGMKDTQYF.

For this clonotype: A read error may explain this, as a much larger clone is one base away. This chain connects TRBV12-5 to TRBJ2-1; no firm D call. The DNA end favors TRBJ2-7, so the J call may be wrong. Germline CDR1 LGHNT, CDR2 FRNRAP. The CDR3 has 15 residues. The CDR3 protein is CASGLVPSPGNEQYF. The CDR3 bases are TGTGCTAGTGGTTTGGTACCTAGTCCGGGTAATGAGCAGTACTTC.

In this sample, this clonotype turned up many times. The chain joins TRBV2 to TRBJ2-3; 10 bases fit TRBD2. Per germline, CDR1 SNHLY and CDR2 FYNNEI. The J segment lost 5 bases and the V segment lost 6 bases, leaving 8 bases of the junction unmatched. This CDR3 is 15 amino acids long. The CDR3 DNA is TGTGCCAGCAGGGGGACTAGCGCGGCGGGAGATACGCAGTATTTT. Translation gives CASRGTSAAGDTQYF.

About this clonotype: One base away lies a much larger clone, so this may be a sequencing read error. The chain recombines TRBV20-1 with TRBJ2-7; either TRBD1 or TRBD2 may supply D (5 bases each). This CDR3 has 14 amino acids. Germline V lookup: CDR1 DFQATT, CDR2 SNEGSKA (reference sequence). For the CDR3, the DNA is TGCAGTGCTAGAGTTAGGGGTGAAGACTACGAGCTGTACTTC. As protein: CSARVRGEDYELYF.

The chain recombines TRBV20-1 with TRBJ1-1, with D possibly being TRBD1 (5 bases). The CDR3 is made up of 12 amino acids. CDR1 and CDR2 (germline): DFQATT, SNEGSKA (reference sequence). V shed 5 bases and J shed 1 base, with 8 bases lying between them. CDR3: CSAPGQNTEAFF. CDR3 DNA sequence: TGCAGTGCTCCTGGACAGAACACTGAAGCTTTCTTT.

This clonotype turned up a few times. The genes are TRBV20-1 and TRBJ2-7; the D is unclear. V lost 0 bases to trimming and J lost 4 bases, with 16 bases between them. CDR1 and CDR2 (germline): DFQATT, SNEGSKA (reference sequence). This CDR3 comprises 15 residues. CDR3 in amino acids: CSARDSAESRYEQYF. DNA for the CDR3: TGCAGTGCTAGAGATTCGGCGGAGTCTCGGTACGAGCAGTACTTC.

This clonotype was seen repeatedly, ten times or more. The CDR3 is CSARALAGGTFSEQYF. The CDR3 bases are TGCAGTGCTAGAGCCCTAGCGGGAGGAACCTTCTCCGAGCAGTACTTC. The chain has TRBV20-1 and TRBJ2-7, with 11 bases matching TRBD2. V gave up 1 base and J gave up 6 bases; unmatched junction bases: 11. This CDR3 region has 16 residues. Looked up from germline, CDR1 is DFQATT and CDR2 is SNEGSKA (reference sequence).

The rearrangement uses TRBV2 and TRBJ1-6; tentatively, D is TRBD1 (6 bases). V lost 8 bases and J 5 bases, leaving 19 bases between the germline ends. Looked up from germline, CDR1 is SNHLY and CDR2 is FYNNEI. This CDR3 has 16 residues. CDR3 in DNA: TGTGCCAGCGCGGGGGCCAGGGCCTTACATAATTCACCCCTCCACTTT. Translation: CASAGARALHNSPLHF.

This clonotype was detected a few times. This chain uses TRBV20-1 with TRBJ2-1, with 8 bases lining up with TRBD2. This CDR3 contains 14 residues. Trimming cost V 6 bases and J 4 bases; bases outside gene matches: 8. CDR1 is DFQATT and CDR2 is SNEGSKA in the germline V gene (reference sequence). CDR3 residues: CSATLAGYYNEQFF. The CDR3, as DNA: TGCAGTGCGACCCTAGCGGGCTATTACAATGAGCAGTTCTTC.

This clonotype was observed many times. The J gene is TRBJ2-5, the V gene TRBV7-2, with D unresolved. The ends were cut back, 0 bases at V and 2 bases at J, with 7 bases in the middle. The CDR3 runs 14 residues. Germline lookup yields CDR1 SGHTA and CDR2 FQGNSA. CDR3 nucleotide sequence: TGTGCCAGCAGCTTAGCCCTGGTACAAGAGACCCAGTACTTC. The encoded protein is CASSLALVQETQYF. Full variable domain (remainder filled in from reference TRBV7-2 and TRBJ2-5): GAGVSQSPSNKVTEKGKDVELRCDPISGHTALYWYRQSLGQGLEFLIYFQGNSAPDKSGLPSDRFSAERTGGSVSTLTIQRTQQEDSAVYLCASSLALVQETQYFGPGTRLLVL.

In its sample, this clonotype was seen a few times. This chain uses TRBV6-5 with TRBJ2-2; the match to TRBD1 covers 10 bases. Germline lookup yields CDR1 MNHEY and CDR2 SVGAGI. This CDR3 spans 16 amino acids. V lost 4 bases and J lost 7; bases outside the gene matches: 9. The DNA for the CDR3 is TGTGCCAGCAGTTTTGGGACAGGGGCCCTAAGCGGGGAGCTGTTTTTT. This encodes CASSFGTGALSGELFF.

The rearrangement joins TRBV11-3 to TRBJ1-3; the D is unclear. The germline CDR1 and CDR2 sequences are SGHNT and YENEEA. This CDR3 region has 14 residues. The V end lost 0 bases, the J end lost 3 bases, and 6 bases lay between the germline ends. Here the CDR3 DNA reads TGTGCCAGCAGCTTAGATCAAGTTGGAAACACCATATATTTT. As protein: CASSLDQVGNTIYF.

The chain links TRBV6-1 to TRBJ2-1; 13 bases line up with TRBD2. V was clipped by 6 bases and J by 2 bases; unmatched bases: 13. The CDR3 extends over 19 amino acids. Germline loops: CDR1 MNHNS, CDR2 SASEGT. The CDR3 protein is CASSVSGLAGSPTYNEQFF. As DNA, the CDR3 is TGTGCCAGCAGCGTTTCGGGACTAGCGGGATCTCCCACCTACAATGAGCAGTTCTTC.

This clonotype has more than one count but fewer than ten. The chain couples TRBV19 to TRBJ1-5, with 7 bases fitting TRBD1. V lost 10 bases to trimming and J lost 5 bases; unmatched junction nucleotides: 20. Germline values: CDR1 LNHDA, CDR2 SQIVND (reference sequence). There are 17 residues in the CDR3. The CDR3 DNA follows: TGTGCCACCCAACAGGGGTCGCTAGTCCTTGGGGATCAGCCCCAGCATTTT. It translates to CATQQGSLVLGDQPQHF.